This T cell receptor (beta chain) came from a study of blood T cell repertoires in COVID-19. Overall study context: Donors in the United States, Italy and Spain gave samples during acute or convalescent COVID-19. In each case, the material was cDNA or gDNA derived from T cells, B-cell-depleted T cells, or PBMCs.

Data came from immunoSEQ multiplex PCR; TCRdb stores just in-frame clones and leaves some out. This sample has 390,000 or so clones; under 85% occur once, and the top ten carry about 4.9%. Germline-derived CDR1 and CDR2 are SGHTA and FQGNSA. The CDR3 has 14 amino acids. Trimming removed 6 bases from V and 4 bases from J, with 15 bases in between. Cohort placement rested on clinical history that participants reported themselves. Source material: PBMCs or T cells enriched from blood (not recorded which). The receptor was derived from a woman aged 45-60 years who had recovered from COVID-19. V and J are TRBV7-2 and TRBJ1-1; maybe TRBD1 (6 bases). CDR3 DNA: TGTGCCAGCAGGCCACAGGGCGGGGGCACTGAAGCTTTCTTT. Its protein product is CASRPQGGGTEAFF.